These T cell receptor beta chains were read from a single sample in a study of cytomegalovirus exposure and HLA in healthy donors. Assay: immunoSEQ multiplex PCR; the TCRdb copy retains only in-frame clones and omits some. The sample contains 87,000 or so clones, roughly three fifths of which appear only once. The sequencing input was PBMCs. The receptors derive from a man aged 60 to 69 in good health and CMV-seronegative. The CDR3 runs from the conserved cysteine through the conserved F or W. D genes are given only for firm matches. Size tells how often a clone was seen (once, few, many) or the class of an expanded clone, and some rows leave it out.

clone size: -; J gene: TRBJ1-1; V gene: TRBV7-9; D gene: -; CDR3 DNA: TGTGCCAGCAGCTTCGGAGCCGACACTGAAGCTTTCTTT; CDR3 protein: CASSFGADTEAFF
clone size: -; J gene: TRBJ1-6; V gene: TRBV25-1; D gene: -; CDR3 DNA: TGTGCCAGGTGCCCCCCCCACGAGGGTTATAATTCACCCCTCCACTTT; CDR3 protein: CARCPPHEGYNSPLHF
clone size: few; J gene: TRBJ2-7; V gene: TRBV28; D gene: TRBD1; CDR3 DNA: TGTGCCAGCAGAACCGACAAAGGGGGCGCGGGCTACGAGCAGTACTTC; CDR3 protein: CASRTDKGGAGYEQYF
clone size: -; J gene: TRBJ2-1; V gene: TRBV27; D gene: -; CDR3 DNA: TGTGCCAGCACACCGGGACACTCCTACAATGAGCAGTTCTTC; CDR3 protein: CASTPGHSYNEQFF
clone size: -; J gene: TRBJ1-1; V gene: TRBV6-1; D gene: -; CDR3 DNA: TGTGCCAGCTATCCGAACACTGAAGCTTTCTTT; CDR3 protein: CASYPNTEAFF
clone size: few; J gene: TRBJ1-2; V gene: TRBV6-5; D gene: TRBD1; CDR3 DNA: TGTGCCAGCAGTACTGGACAGGGGCGAAACGGCTACACCTTC; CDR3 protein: CASSTGQGRNGYTF
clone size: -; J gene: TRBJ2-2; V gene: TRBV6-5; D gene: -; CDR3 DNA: TGTGCCAGCAGTTACGGACGTCTAGCGCCGACCGGGGAGCTGTTTTTT; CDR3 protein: CASSYGRLAPTGELFF
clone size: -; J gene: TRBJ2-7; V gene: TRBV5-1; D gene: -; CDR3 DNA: TGCGCCAGCAGCTTGGACGGACACTACGAGCAGTACTTC; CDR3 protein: CASSLDGHYEQYF
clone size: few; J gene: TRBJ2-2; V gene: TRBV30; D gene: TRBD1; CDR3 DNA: TGTGCCTGGAGTCGTCGACAGGGGGCACAGGGCGGGGAGCTGTTTTTT; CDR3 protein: CAWSRRQGAQGGELFF
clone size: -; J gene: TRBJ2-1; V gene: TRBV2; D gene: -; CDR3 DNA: TGTGCCAGCAGTGATGGGCGAGGGAATGAGCAGTTCTTC; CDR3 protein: CASSDGRGNEQFF